This T cell receptor beta chain emerged from a study of T-cell reconstitution after alpha-beta-depleted transplantation in children. Using unique molecular identifiers, the investigators prepared the TCRbeta library. TCRdb called the PCR reads again in MiXCR, with one record for every CDR3 protein. The sample consists of nearly 550,000 distinct CDR3 sequences, about 17% of them appearing once. There are 16 residues in the CDR3. Trimming removed 3 bases at V and 2 bases at J, with 17 bases between. The V gene's germline CDR1 is LGHDT and CDR2 YNNKEL (reference sequence). The chain is built from TRBV3-1 and TRBJ2-7; tentatively, D is TRBD2 (6 bases). This clonotype was sampled from a human donor who donated a stem cell graft to a child with acute lymphoblastic leukemia. Sequences were derived from PBMCs from the stem cell graft donor, sampled from the stem cell graft. The CDR3 DNA reads as TGTGCCAGCAGCCAGGAGGGGCTTGAGACCGCCTACGAGCAGTACTTC. Protein sequence: CASSQEGLETAYEQYF.